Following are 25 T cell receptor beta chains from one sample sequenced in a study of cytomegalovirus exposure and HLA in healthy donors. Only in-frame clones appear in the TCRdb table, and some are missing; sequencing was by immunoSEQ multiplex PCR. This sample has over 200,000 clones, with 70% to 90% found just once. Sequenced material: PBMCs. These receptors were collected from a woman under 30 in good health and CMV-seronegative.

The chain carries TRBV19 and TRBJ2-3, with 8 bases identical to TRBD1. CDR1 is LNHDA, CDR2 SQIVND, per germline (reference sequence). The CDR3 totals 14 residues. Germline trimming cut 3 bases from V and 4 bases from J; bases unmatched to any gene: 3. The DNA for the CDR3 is TGTGCCAGTAGTATCCAGGGGGCATCAGATACGCAGTATTTT. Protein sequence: CASSIQGASDTQYF.

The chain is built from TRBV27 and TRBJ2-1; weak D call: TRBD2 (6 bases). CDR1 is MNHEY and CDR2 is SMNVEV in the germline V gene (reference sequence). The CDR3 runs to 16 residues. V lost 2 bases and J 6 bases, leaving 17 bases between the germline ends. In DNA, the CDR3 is TGTGCCAGCAGTTTAACCCCTGGGACTTTGGGCAATGAGCAGTTCTTC. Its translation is CASSLTPGTLGNEQFF.

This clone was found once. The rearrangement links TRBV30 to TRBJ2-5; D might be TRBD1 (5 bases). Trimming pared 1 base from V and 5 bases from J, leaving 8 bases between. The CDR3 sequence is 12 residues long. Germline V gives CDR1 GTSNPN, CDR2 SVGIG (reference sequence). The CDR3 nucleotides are TGTGCCTGGAGTGAGGGGTCGGAGACCCAGTACTTC. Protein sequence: CAWSEGSETQYF.

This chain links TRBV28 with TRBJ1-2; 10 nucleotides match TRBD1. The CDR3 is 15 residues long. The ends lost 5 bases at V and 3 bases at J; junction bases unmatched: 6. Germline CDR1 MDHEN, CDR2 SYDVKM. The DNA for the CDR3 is TGTGCCAGCAGTGACCGGACAGGGGGGGACTATGGCTACACCTTC. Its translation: CASSDRTGGDYGYTF.

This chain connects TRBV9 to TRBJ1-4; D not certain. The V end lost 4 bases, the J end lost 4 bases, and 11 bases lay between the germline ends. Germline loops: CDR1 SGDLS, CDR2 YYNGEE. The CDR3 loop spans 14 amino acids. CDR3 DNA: TGTGCCAGCAGCCGCGGGCAGCTTAATGAAAAACTGTTTTTT. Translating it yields CASSRGQLNEKLFF. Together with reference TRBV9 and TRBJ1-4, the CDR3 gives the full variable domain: DSGVTQTPKHLITATGQRVTLRCSPRSGDLSVYWYQQSLDQGLQFLIQYYNGEERAKGNILERFSAQQFPDLHSELNLSSLELGDSALYFCASSRGQLNEKLFFGSGTQLSVL.

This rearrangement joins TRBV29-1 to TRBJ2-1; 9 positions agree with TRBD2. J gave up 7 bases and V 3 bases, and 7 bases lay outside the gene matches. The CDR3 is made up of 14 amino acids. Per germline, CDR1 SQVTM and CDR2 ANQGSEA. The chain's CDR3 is CSVDNSGSWNEQFF. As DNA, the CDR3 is TGCAGCGTTGATAATAGCGGGAGTTGGAATGAGCAGTTCTTC.

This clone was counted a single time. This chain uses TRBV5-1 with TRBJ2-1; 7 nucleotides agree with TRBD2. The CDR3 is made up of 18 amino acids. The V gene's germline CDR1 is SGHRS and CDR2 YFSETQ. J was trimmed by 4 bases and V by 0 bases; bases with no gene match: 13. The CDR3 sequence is CASSLVGSGGGRYNEQFF. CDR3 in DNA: TGCGCCAGCAGCTTGGTCGGTTCTGGCGGGGGACGGTACAATGAGCAGTTCTTC.

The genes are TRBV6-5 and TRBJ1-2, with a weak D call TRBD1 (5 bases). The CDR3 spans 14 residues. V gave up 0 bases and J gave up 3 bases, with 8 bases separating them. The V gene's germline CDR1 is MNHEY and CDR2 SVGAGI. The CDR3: CASSYSGGDYGYTF. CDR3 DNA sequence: TGTGCCAGCAGTTACTCAGGAGGGGACTATGGCTACACCTTC.

For the CDR3, the DNA is TGTGCCACCAATGCCCGGGACAGAAAAAAACTGTTTTTT. It codes for CATNARDRKKLFF. The chain is built from TRBV15 and TRBJ1-4; 7 bases fit TRBD1. V shed 7 bases and J 9 bases; nucleotides not matched to a gene: 8. The germline V gene encodes CDR1 LNHNV and CDR2 YYDKDF (reference sequence). The CDR3 covers 13 residues.

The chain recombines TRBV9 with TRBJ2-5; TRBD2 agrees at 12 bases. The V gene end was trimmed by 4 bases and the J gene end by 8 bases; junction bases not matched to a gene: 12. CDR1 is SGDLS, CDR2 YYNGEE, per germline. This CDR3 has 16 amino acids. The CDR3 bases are TGTGCCAGCAGCTCGCGACTAGCGGGAGAACCAGGTACCCAGTACTTC. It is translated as CASSSRLAGEPGTQYF. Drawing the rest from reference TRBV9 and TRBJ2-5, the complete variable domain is DSGVTQTPKHLITATGQRVTLRCSPRSGDLSVYWYQQSLDQGLQFLIQYYNGEERAKGNILERFSAQQFPDLHSELNLSSLELGDSALYFCASSSRLAGEPGTQYFGPGTRLLVL.

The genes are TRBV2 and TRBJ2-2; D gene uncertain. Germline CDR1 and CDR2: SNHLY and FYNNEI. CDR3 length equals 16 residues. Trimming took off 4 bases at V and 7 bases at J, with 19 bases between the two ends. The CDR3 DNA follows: TGTGCCAGCAGTGTTCTAGAAGGTTCCGCCGGCGGGGAGCTGTTTTTT. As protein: CASSVLEGSAGGELFF.

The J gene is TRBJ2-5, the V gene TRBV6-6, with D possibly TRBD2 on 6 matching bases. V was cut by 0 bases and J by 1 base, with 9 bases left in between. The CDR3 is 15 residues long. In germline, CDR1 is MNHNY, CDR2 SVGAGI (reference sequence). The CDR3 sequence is CASSYSMGGQETQYF. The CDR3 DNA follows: TGTGCCAGCAGTTACTCGATGGGAGGCCAAGAGACCCAGTACTTC.

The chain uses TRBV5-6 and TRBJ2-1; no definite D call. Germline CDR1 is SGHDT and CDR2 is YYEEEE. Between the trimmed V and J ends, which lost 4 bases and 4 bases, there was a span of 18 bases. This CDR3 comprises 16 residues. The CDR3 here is CASSPSTLPGYNEQFF. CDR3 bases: TGTGCCAGCAGCCCCTCGACGCTCCCGGGTTACAATGAGCAGTTCTTC.

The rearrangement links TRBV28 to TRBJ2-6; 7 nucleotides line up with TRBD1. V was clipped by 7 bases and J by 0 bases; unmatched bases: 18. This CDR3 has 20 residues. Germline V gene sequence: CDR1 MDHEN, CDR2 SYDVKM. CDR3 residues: CASTSWGPGQSYSGANVLTF. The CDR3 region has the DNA TGTGCCAGCACCTCCTGGGGCCCGGGACAGTCTTACTCTGGGGCCAACGTCCTGACTTTC. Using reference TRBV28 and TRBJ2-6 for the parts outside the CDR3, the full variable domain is DVKVTQSSRYLVKRTGEKVFLECVQDMDHENMFWYRQDPGLGLRLIYFSYDVKMKEKGDIPEGYSVSREKKERFSLILESASTNQTSMYLCASTSWGPGQSYSGANVLTFGAGSRLTVL.

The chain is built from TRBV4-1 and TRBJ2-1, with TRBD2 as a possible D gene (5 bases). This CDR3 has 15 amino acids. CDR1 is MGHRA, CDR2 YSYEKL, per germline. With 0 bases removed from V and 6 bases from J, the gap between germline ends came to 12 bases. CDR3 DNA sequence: TGCGCCAGCAGCCAAGATGATACGGGGTTCAATGAGCAGTTCTTC. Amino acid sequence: CASSQDDTGFNEQFF.

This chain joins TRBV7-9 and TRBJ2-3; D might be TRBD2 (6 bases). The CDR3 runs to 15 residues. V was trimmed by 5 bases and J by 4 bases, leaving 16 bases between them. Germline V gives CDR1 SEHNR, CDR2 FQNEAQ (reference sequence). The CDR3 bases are TGTGCCAGCAGCCTAACAGGAGGGAAGGCAGATACGCAGTATTTT. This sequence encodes CASSLTGGKADTQYF. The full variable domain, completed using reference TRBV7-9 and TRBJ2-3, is DTGVSQNPRHKITKRGQNVTFRCDPISEHNRLYWYRQTLGQGPEFLTYFQNEAQLEKSRLLSDRFSAERPKGSFSTLEIQRTEQGDSAMYLCASSLTGGKADTQYFGPGTRLTVL.

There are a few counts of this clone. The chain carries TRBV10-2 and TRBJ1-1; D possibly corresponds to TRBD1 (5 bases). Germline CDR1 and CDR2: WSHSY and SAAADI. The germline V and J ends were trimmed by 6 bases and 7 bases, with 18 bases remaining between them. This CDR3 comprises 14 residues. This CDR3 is CASSDHGGPSEAFF. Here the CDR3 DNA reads TGCGCCAGCAGCGATCACGGGGGACCTAGTGAAGCTTTCTTT.

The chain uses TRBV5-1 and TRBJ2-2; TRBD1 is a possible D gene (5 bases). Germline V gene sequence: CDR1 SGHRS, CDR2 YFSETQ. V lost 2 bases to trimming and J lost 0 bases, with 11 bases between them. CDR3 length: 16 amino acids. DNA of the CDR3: TGCGCCAGCAGCTTATACGGCAGGGCGAACACCGGGGAGCTGTTTTTT. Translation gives CASSLYGRANTGELFF.

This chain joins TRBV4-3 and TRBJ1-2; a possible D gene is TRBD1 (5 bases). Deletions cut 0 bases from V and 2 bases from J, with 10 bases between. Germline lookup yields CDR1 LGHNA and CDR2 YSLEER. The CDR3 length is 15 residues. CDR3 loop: CASSQDPEGNYGYTF. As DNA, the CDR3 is TGCGCCAGCAGCCAAGACCCGGAGGGGAACTATGGCTACACCTTC.

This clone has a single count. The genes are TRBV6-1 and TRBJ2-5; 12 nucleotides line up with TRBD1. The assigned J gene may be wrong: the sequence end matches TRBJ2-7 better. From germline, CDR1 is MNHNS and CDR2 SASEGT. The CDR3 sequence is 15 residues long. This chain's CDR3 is CASSVSGTGGNEQYF. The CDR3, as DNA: TGTGCCAGCAGTGTCTCTGGGACAGGGGGCAACGAGCAGTACTTC.

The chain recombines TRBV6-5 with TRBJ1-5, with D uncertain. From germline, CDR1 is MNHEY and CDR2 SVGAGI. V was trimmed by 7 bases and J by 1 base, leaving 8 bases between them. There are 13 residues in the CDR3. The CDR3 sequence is CASTPGSNQPQHF. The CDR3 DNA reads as TGTGCCAGCACCCCCGGGAGCAATCAGCCCCAGCATTTT.

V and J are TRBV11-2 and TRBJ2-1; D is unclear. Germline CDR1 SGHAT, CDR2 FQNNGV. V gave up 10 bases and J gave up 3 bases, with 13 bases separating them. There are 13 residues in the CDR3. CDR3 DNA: TGTGCCACCTCCCGCGAGGACTACAATGAGCAGTTCTTC. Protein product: CATSREDYNEQFF.

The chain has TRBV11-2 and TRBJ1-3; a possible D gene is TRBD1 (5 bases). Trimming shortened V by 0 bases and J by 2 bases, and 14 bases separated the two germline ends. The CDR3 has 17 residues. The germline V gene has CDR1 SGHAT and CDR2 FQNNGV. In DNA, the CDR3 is TGTGCCAGCAGCTTAGAGTTAGGGGAATTCACTGGAAACACCATATATTTT. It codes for CASSLELGEFTGNTIYF.

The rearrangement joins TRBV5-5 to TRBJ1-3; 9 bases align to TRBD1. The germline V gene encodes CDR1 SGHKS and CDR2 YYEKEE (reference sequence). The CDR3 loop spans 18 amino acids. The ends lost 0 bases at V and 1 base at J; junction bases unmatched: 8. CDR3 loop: CASSLEGTGSWSGNTIYF. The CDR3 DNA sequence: TGTGCCAGCAGCTTGGAGGGGACAGGGTCTTGGTCTGGAAACACCATATATTTT.

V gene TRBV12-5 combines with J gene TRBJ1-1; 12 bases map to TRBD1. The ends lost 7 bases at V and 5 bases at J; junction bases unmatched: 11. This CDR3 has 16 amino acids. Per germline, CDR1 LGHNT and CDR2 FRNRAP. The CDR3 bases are TGTGCTAGTGTTCCGGGACAGGGGGCGCTTGTTACTGAAGCTTTCTTT. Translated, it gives CASVPGQGALVTEAFF. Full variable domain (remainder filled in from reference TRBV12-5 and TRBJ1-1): DARVTQTPRHKVTEMGQEVTMRCQPILGHNTVFWYRQTMMQGLELLAYFRNRAPLDDSGMPKDRFSAEMPDATLATLKIQPSEPRDSAVYFCASVPGQGALVTEAFFGQGTRLTVV.